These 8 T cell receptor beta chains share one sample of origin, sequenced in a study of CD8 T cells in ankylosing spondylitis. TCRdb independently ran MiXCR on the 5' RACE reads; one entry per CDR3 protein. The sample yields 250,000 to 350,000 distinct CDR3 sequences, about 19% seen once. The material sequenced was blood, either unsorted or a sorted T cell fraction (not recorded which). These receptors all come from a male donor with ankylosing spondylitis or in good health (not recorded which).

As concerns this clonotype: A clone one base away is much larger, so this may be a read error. The CDR3 reads CTSATGSHYNEQFF. Here the CDR3 DNA reads TGTACTAGTGCCACGGGGTCTCACTACAATGAGCAGTTCTTC. V is TRBV12-5 and J is TRBJ2-1; possible D gene TRBD2, 5 bases. The CDR3 contains 14 residues. Germline V gives CDR1 LGHNT, CDR2 FRNRAP.

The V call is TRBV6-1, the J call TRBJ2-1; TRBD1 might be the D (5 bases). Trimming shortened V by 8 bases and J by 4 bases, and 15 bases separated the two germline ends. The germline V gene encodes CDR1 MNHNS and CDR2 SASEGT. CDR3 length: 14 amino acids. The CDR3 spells CASAPTEPYNEQFF. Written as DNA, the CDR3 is TGTGCCAGCGCCCCGACAGAGCCTTACAATGAGCAGTTCTTC.

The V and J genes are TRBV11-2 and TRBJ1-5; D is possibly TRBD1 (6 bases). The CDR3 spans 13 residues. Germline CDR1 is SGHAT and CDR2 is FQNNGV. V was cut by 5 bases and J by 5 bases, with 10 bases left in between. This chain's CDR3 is CASSHRVDQPQHF. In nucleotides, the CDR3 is TGTGCCAGCAGCCACAGGGTCGATCAGCCCCAGCATTTT.

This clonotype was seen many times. The CDR3 DNA sequence: TGCGCCAGCATATGTCGAAGGAACGAGCAGTACGTC. It translates to CASICRRNEQYV. The gene calls are TRBV5-1 and TRBJ2-7; D gene unclear. The CDR3 is 12 amino acids. Per the germline V gene, CDR1 is SGHRS and CDR2 is YFSETQ. The V gene lost 6 bases and the J gene lost 5 bases, with 12 bases spanning the gap.

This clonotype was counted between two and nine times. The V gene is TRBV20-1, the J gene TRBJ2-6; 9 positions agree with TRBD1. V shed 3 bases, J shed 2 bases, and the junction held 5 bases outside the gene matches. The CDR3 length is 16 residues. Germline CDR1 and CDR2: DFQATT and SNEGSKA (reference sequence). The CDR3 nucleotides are TGCAGTGCTAGGGGACAGGGCATAGCTGGGGCCAACGTCCTGACTTTC. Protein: CSARGQGIAGANVLTF.

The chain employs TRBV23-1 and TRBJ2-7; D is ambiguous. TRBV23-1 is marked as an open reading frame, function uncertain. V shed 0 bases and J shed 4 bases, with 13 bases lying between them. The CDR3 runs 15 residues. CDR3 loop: CASSQSLPRSYEQYV. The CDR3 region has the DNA TGCGCCAGCAGTCAATCTCTCCCTAGATCTTACGAGCAGTACGTC.

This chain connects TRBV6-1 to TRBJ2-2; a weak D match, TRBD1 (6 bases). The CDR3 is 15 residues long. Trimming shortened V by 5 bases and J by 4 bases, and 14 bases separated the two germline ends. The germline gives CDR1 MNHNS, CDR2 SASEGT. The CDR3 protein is CASSPQGLGTGELFF. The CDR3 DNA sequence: TGTGCCAGCAGTCCACAGGGTCTTGGCACCGGGGAGCTGTTTTTT.

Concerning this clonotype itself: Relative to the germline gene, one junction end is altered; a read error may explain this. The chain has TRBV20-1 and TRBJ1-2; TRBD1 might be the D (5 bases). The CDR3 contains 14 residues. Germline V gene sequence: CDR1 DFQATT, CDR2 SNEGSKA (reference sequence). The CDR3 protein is CSVRYRQGNYGYTF. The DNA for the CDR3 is TGCAGTGTTAGATATCGGCAGGGTAACTATGGCTACACCTTC.